This TCR beta chain was obtained from a study of CD8 T cells in Susac syndrome (dated by TCRdb to the late 2010s). Notes on the research overall: Whether CD8+ T cell activation and differentiation in Susac syndrome was antigen driven was tested using repertoire sequencing. The clonality of the CD8+ T cell repertoire was compared across more than 9 healthy donors, 14 Susac syndrome patients and roughly 15 multiple sclerosis patients. The research as a whole found: The number of individuals in the TCR sequencing and HLA analysis was acknowledged as relatively small.

RNA was extracted using the RNeasy kit, and roughly 0.5 to 1 ug of the RNA was reverse transcribed with random hexamers. TCR beta CDR3 regions were amplified with the immunoSEQ multiplex PCR assay covering 54 Vbeta and 13 Jbeta segments. PCR amplification bias was corrected by using a synthetic template baseline for primer optimization and computational correction. Under the source paper's analysis protocol: Reads were assigned to V, D and J genes according to IMGT and analyzed in immunoSEQ Analyzer, with only productive sequences retained. To calculate clonality, Shannon entropy was normalized by log2 of the number of productive unique sequences and then subtracted from one. Public and private clones were assessed among the 100 most prevalent clones of each patient and control. Clones were defined as Susac-specific when absent from the healthy and MS cohorts, from 1,000 to 1,100 published viral clones and from other ImmuneACCESS disease sequences. Using fastp at Q25 and MiXCR, TCRdb reprocessed the public reads and kept productive beta chains. Entries that share a CDR3 protein sequence are merged under the most common genes and DNA. The V and J calls, along with clone size, are taken from TCRdb and not from the paper's own processing. This sample holds 250,000 to 300,000 distinct CDR3 sequences; around 89% were observed only once. Together, the top ten hold under 0.2% of the sample.

Peripheral blood CD8+ and CD4+ T cells from healthy donors, Susac syndrome patients and multiple sclerosis patients were profiled using high-throughput TCR beta sequencing. The multiple sclerosis controls were treatment-naive patients who had stable or active relapsing-remitting disease and met the revised McDonald criteria. CD8+ TEMRA cells were enriched by FACS, while bulk CD8+ and CD4+ T cells were purified by magnetic negative isolation. Blood was collected in EDTA tubes and processed within 24 hours, with PBMCs isolated through density gradient centrifugation. PBMCs intended for TCR sequencing were cryopreserved in liquid nitrogen and thawed later in a water bath at 37 degrees C. Purity of sorted or isolated CD4+, CD8+ and CD8+ TEMRA cells was at least 90%. For this clonotype: Its antigen is not yet known. The record has no base qualities; no much larger clone is one base away.

The V end loses 6 bases and the J end loses 5 bases, and a stretch of 22 bases separates them. As encoded in the germline V gene, CDR1 is SQVTM while CDR2 is ANQGSEA. The CDR3, cysteine through phenylalanine, is 15 amino acids long. Left in the record is the CDR3 DNA by itself, 45 bases read in frame from the first base. Material for sequencing was CD8+ T cells from PBMCs. The origin of this receptor is a human donor with multiple sclerosis. Recombination joined TRBV29-1 with TRBJ2-5; TRBD2 is possibly the D segment (6 matching bases). The DNA sequence is as follows: TGCAGCGTCCTCCCTACCGCGGGACCCAGGGAGACCCAGTACTTC. Translated, this gives CSVLPTAGPRETQYF. Here the CDR3 is joined to the reference TRBV29-1 and TRBJ2-5 genes, and the full variable domain is: SAVISQKPSRDICQRGTSLTIQCQVDSQVTMMFWYRQQPGQSLTLIATANQGSEATYESGFVIDKFPISRPNLTFSTLTVSNMSPEDSSIYLCSVLPTAGPRETQYFGPGTRLLVL.